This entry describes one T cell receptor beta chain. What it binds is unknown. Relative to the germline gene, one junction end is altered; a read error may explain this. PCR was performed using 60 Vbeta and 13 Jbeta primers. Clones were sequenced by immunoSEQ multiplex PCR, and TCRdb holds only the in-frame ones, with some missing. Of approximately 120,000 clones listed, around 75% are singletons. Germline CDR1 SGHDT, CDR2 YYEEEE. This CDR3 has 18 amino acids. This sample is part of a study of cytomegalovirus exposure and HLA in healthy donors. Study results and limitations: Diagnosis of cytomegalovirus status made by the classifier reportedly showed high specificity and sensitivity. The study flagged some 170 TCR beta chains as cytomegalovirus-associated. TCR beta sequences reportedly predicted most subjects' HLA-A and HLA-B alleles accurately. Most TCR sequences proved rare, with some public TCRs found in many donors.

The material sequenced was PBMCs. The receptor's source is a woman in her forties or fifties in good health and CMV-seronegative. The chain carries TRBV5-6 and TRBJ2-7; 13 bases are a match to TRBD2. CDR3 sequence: CASSSSGTSGVWSYEHYF. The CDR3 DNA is TGTGCCAGCAGCTCCTCCGGGACTAGCGGGGTTTGGTCCTACGAGCATTACTTC.